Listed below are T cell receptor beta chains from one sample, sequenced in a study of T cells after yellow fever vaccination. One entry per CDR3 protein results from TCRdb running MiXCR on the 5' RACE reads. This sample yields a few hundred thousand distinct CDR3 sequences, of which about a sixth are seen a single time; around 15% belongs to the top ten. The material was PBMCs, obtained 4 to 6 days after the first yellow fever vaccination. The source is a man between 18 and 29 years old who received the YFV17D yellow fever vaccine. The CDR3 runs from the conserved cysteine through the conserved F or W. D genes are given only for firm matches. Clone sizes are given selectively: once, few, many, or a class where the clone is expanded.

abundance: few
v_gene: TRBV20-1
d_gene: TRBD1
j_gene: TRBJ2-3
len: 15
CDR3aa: CSARPRDRGSDTQYF
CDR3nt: TGCAGTGCTAGGCCGCGGGACAGGGGAAGCGATACGCAGTATTTT

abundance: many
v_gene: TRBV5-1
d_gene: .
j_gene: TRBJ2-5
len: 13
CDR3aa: CASSLPGQETQYF
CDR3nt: TGTGCCAGCAGCTTGCCAGGCCAAGAGACCCAGTACTTC

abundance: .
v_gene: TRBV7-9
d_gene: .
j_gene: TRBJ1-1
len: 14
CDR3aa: CASSSLGGYAEAFF
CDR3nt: TGTGCCAGCAGCTCCCTCGGGGGGTACGCTGAAGCTTTCTTT

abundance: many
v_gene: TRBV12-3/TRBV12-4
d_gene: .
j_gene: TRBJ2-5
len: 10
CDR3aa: CASSAGTQYF
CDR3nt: TGTGCCAGCAGCGCTGGGACCCAGTACTTC

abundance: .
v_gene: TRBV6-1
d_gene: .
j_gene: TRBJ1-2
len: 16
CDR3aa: CASSPSYWDGNYGYTF
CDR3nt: TGTGCCAGCAGCCCCAGCTATTGGGACGGTAACTATGGCTACACCTTC

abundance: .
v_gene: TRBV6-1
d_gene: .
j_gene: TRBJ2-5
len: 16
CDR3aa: CASSRDRGRTQETQYF
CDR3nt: TGTGCCAGCAGTCGCGACCGGGGACGAACTCAAGAGACCCAGTACTTC

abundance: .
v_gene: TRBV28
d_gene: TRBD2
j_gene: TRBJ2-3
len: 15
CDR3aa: CASARGGVWGDTQYF
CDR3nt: TGTGCCAGCGCCCGGGGGGGGGTTTGGGGAGATACGCAGTATTTT

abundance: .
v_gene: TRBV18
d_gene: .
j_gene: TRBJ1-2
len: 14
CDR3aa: CASSPVNENYGYTF
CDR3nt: TGTGCCAGCTCACCAGTTAATGAAAACTATGGCTACACCTTC

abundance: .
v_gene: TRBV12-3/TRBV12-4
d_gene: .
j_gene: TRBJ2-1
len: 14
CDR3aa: CASSYSDNYNEQFF
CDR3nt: TGTGCCAGCAGTTACTCGGATAACTACAATGAGCAGTTCTTC

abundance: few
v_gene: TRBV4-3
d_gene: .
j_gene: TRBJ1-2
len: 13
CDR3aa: CASSPLPGGGYTF
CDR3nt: TGCGCCAGCAGCCCTCTACCGGGTGGAGGCTACACCTTC

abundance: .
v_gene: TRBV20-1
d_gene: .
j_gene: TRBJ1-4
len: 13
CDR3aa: CSASQLNNEKLFF
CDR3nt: TGCAGTGCTAGCCAGTTGAATAATGAAAAACTGTTTTTT

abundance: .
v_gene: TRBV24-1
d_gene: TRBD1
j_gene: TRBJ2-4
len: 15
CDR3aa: CATRQGELAKNIQYF
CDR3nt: TGTGCCACCAGACAGGGGGAGCTAGCCAAAAACATTCAGTACTTC

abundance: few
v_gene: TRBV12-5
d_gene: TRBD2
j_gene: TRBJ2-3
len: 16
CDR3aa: CASGLLGLVRIDTQYF
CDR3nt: TGTGCTAGTGGTTTGTTGGGACTAGTACGAATAGATACGCAGTATTTT

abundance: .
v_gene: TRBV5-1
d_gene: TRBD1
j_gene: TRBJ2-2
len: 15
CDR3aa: CASSTGGTGTGELFF
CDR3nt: TGCGCCAGCAGCACAGGGGGCACGGGCACCGGGGAGCTGTTTTTT

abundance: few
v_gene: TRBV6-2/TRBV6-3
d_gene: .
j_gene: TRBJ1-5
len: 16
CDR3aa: CASSSIRGPLGQPQHF
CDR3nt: TGTGCCAGCAGTTCCATTCGGGGACCCCTAGGTCAGCCCCAGCATTTT

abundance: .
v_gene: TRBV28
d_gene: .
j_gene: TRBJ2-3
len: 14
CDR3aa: CASSNRDDTDTQYF
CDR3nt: TGTGCCAGCAGTAACAGGGACGACACAGATACGCAGTATTTT

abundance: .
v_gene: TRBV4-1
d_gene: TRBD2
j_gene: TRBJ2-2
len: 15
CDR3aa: CASTYSGLDTGELFF
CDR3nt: TGCGCCAGCACCTATAGCGGGCTAGACACCGGGGAGCTGTTTTTT

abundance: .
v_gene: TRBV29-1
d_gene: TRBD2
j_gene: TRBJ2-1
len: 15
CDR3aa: CSVDIAGGKPNEQFF
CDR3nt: TGCAGCGTCGATATTGCGGGGGGGAAACCTAATGAGCAGTTCTTC

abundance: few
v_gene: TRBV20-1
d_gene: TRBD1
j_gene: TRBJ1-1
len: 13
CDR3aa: CSARTGLGNGAFF
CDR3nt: TGCAGTGCTAGGACAGGGTTGGGGAACGGGGCTTTCTTT

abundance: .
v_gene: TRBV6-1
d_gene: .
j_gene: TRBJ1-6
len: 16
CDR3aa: CASSKIYRDTYSPLHF
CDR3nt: TGTGCCAGCAGCAAAATCTACCGGGACACTTATTCACCCCTCCACTTT

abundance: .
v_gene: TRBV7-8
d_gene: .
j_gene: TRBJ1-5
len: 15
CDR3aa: CASSLDLIGNQPQHF
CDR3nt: TGTGCCAGCAGCTTAGACTTGATAGGCAATCAGCCCCAGCATTTT

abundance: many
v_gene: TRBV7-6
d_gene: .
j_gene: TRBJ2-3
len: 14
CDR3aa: CASSLFASTDTQYF
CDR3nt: TGTGCCAGCAGCTTGTTTGCGAGCACAGATACGCAGTATTTT

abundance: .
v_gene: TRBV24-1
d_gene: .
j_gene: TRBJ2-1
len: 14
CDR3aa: CATSDAGSYNEQFF
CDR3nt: TGTGCCACCAGTGATGCCGGGAGCTACAATGAGCAGTTCTTC